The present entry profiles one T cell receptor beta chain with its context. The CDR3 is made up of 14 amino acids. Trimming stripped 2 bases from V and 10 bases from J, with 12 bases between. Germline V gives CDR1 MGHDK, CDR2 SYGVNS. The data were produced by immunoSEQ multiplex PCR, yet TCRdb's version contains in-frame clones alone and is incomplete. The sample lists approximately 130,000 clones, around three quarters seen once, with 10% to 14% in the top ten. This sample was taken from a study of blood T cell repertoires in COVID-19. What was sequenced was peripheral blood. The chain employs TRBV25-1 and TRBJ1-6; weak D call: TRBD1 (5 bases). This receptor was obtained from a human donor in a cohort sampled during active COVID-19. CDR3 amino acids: CASSEGAGNSPLHF. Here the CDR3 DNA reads TGTGCCAGCAGTGAAGGTGCAGGGAACTCACCCCTCCACTTT. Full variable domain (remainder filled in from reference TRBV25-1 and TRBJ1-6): EADIYQTPRYLVIGTGKKITLECSQTMGHDKMYWYQQDPGMELHLIHYSYGVNSTEKGDLSSESTVSRIRTEHFPLTLESARPSHTSQYLCASSEGAGNSPLHFGNGTRLTVT.